Listed here are 10 T cell receptor beta chains from one sample, sequenced in a study of T cell changes during pregnancy in multiple sclerosis. Using immunoSEQ multiplex PCR, the repertoire was profiled, and TCRdb retains in-frame clones only, with some absent. The table includes around 62,000 clones, around 90% detected once. Here the sequenced sample was CD4+ T cells from peripheral blood mononuclear cells, taken in the first trimester of pregnancy. The receptors stem from a female donor with multiple sclerosis, enrolled in a pregnancy study.

The chain combines TRBV5-1 with TRBJ2-5; no clear D gene. The CDR3 has 12 amino acids. The V gene's germline CDR1 is SGHRS and CDR2 YFSETQ. V lost 4 bases, J lost 1 base, and 5 bases lay in between. As DNA, the CDR3 is TGCGCCAGCAGCCCCGTCCAAGAGACCCAGTACTTC. This translates into CASSPVQETQYF.

This chain's CDR3 is CASSKSTTIQGTEAFF. CDR3 coding DNA: TGTGCCAGCTCCAAATCAACAACAATCCAGGGCACTGAAGCTTTCTTT. The chain couples TRBV18 to TRBJ1-1, with TRBD1 as a possible D gene (5 bases). V dropped 6 bases and J dropped 4 bases, with 21 bases sitting between them. This CDR3 has 16 amino acids. Germline V gene sequence: CDR1 KGHSH, CDR2 LQKENI.

The chain couples TRBV14 to TRBJ2-2; 8 positions match TRBD1. This CDR3 is 15 amino acids long. The ends lost 4 bases at V and 1 base at J; junction bases unmatched: 2. Germline V gene lookup returns CDR1 SGHDN and CDR2 FVKESK. The CDR3 reads CASSRGQVNTGELFF. Here the CDR3 DNA reads TGTGCCAGCAGCCGGGGACAGGTGAACACCGGGGAGCTGTTTTTT.

This chain connects TRBV25-1 to TRBJ2-1, with D perhaps TRBD2 (7 bases). This CDR3 has 15 residues. Deletions cut 3 bases from V and 7 bases from J, with 16 bases between. CDR1 MGHDK and CDR2 SYGVNS come from the germline V gene. CDR3 sequence reads: CASSEGGGAQNEQFF. Written as DNA, the CDR3 is TGTGCCAGCAGTGAGGGCGGGGGCGCACAAAATGAGCAGTTCTTC.

This clone was detected a few times. The V call is TRBV4-3, the J call TRBJ1-1; D gene unclear. CDR1 and CDR2 (germline): LGHNA, YSLEER. The V end lost 2 bases, the J end lost 0 bases, and 10 bases lay between the germline ends. This CDR3 has 15 amino acids. The CDR3 DNA sequence: TGCGCCAGCAGCCAATTGACGGGGATGAACACTGAAGCTTTCTTT. Translation: CASSQLTGMNTEAFF.

The chain employs TRBV2 and TRBJ2-3, with 7 bases aligning to TRBD1. V trimming: 3 bases; J trimming: 3 bases; junction bases outside the gene matches: 6. CDR3 length: 15 amino acids. In germline, CDR1 is SNHLY, CDR2 FYNNEI. The CDR3 loop is CASSEFRTGTDTQYF. The CDR3 coding sequence is TGTGCCAGCAGTGAGTTTCGGACAGGAACAGATACGCAGTATTTT.

This clone has just one count. J is TRBJ2-5 and V is TRBV5-8; a weak D match, TRBD1 (6 bases). The V end was cut by 4 bases, the J end by 2 bases, with 15 bases between. CDR1 is SGHTS, CDR2 YDEGEE, per germline. This CDR3 contains 15 residues. The CDR3 bases are TGTGCCAGCAGCAATGGATACAGGGATCAAGAGACCCAGTACTTC. This encodes CASSNGYRDQETQYF.

The chain is built from TRBV10-3 and TRBJ2-7; tentatively, D is TRBD1 (6 bases). Trimming shortened V by 10 bases and J by 2 bases, and 15 bases separated the two germline ends. The CDR3 runs 13 residues. The germline V gene encodes CDR1 ENHRY and CDR2 SYGVKD. The CDR3 loop is CATGNRVPYEQYF. The DNA for the CDR3 is TGTGCCACCGGTAACAGGGTACCCTACGAGCAGTACTTC.

V and J are TRBV6-5 and TRBJ1-1; D uncertain. The CDR3 has 15 amino acids. The V gene lost 8 bases and the J gene lost 5 bases, with 21 bases spanning the gap. CDR1 and CDR2 from the germline V gene are MNHEY and SVGAGI. CDR3 loop: CASQPTRTGRTEAFF. The CDR3 nucleotides are TGTGCCAGCCAACCAACTAGGACGGGGAGGACTGAAGCTTTCTTT.

V and J are TRBV6-1 and TRBJ2-1; D remains ambiguous. Germline assignment: CDR1 MNHNS and CDR2 SASEGT. V was cut by 6 bases and J by 0 bases, with 9 bases left in between. The CDR3 totals 14 residues. The CDR3 DNA follows: TGTGCCAGCAGCGTGCGGAGCTCCTACAATGAGCAGTTCTTC. The encoded protein is CASSVRSSYNEQFF.